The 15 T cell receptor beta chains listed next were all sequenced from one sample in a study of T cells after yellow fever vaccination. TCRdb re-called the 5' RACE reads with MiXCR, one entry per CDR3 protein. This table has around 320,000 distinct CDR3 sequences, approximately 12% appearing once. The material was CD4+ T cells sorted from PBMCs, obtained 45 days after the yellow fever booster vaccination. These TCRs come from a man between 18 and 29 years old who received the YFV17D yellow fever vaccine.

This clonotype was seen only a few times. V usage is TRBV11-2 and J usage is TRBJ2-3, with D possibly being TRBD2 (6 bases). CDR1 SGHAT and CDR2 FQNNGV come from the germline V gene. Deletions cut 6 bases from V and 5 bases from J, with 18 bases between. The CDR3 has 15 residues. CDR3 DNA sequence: TGTGCCAGCAGTCCCCCCGGGGACTTCAAAGATACGCAGTATTTT. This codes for CASSPPGDFKDTQYF.

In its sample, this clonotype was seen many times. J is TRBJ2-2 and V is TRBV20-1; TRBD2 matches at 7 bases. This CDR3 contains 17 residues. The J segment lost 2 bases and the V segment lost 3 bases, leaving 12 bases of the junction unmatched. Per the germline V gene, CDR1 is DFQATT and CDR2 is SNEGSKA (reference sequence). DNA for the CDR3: TGCAGTGCTAGCCCGGGGCGGGGGACCCTTAACACCGGGGAGCTGTTTTTT. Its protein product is CSASPGRGTLNTGELFF.

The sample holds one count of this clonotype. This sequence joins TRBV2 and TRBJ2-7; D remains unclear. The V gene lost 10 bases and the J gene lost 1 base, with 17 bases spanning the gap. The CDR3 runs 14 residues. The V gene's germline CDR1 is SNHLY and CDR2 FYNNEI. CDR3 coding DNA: TGTGCCATCCTAGGGCTAGAAGAATCCTACGAGCAGTACTTC. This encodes CAILGLEESYEQYF.

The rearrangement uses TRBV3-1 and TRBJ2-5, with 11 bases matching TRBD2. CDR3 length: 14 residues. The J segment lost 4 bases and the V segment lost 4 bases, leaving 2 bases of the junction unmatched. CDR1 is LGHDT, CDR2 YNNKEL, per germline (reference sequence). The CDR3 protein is CASSLGLAVETQYF. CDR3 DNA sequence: TGTGCCAGCAGCCTGGGACTAGCGGTAGAGACCCAGTACTTC.

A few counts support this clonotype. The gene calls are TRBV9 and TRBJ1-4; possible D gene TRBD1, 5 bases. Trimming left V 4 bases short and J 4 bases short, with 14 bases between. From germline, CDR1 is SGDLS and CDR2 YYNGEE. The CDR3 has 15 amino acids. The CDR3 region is CASSSRDGINEKLFF. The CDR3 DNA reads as TGTGCCAGCAGCTCGAGGGACGGTATTAATGAAAAACTGTTTTTT.

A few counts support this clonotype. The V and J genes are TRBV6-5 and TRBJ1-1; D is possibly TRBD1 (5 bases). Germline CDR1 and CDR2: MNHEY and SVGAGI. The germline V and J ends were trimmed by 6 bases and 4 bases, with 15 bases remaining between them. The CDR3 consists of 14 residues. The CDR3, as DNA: TGTGCCAGCAGCCATTCCAGGGCGGGCACTGAAGCTTTCTTT. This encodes CASSHSRAGTEAFF.

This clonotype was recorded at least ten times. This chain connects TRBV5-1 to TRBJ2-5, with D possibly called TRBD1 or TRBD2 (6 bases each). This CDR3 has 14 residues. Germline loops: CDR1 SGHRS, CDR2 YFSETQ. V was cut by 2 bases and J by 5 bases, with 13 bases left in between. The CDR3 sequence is CASSLRGLAETQYF. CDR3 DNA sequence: TGCGCCAGCAGCTTACGGGGGCTTGCGGAGACCCAGTACTTC.

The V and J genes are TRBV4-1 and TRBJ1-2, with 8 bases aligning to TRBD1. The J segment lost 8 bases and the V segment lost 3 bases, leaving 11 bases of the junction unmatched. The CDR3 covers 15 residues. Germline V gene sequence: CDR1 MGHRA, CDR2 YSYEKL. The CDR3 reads CASSHLFPGGWGYTF. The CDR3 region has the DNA TGCGCCAGCAGCCATCTATTCCCAGGGGGCTGGGGCTACACCTTC.

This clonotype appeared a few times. CDR3 region: CASSTGSAGNTIYF. DNA of the CDR3: TGCGCCAGCAGCACAGGGTCGGCAGGAAACACCATATATTTT. The chain is built from TRBV5-1 and TRBJ1-3, with a tentative D call TRBD1 (6 bases). CDR1 and CDR2 (germline): SGHRS, YFSETQ. V shed 4 bases and J shed 4 bases, with 12 bases lying between them. CDR3 length: 14 residues.

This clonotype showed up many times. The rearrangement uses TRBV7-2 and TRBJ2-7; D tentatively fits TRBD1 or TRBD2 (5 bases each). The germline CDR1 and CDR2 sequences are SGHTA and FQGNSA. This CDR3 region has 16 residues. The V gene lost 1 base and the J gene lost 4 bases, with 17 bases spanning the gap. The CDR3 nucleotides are TGTGCCAGCAGCTTAGGTCGGGGACCATCCACTTACGAGCAGTACGTC. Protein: CASSLGRGPSTYEQYV.

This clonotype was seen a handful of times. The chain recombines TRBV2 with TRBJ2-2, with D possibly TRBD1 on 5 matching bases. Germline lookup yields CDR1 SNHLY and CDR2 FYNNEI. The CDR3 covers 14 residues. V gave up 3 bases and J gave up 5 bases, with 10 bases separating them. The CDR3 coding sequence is TGTGCCAGCAGTGACAGGAGACAGACCGGGGAGCTGTTTTTT. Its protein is CASSDRRQTGELFF.

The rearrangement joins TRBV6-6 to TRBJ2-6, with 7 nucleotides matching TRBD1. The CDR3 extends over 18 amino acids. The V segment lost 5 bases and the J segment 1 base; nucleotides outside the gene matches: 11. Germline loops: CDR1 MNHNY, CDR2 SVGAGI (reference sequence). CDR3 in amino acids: CASSIWTGVNSGANVLTF. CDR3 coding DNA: TGTGCCAGCAGTATTTGGACAGGTGTGAATTCTGGGGCCAACGTCCTGACTTTC.

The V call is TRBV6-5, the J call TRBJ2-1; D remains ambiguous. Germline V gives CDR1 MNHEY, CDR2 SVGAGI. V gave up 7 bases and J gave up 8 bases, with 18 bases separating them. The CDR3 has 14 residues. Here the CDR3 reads CASTAPNPPHEQFF. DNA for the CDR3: TGTGCCAGCACCGCCCCCAATCCGCCACATGAGCAGTTCTTC.

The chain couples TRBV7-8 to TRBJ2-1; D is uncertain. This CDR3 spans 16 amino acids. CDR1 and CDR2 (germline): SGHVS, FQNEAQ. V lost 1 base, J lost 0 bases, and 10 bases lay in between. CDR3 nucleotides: TGTGCCAGCAGCTTAGAGGCTTCCAGCTCCTACAATGAGCAGTTCTTC. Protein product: CASSLEASSSYNEQFF.

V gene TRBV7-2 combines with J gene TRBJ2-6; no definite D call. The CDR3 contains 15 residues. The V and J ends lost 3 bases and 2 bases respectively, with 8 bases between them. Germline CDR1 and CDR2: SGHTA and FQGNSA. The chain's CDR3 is CASSLKVPGANVLTF. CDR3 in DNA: TGTGCCAGCAGCTTGAAAGTCCCTGGGGCCAACGTCCTGACTTTC.